This T cell receptor (beta chain) was sequenced in a study of blood T cell repertoires in COVID-19. CDR3 length: 15 amino acids. V was trimmed by 1 base and J by 4 bases, leaving 10 bases between them. Looked up from germline, CDR1 is SGHAT and CDR2 is FQNNGV. Under the authors' procedure: Reference gene primer amplification in the assay estimated nucleated cell counts. Assay: immunoSEQ multiplex PCR; the TCRdb copy retains only in-frame clones and omits some. That table supplies the V and J calls and clone size; D and trimming were determined from the DNA. The table includes about 310,000 clones, 89% detected once.

This sequence was found in a woman between 40 and 55 years old who had recovered from COVID-19. The chain combines TRBV11-2 with TRBJ2-2; D gene uncertain. The source material was PBMCs or T cells enriched from blood (not recorded which). The CDR3 here is CASSLVSVLTGELFF. The CDR3 nucleotides are TGTGCCAGCAGCTTAGTCAGTGTTCTCACCGGGGAGCTGTTTTTT.